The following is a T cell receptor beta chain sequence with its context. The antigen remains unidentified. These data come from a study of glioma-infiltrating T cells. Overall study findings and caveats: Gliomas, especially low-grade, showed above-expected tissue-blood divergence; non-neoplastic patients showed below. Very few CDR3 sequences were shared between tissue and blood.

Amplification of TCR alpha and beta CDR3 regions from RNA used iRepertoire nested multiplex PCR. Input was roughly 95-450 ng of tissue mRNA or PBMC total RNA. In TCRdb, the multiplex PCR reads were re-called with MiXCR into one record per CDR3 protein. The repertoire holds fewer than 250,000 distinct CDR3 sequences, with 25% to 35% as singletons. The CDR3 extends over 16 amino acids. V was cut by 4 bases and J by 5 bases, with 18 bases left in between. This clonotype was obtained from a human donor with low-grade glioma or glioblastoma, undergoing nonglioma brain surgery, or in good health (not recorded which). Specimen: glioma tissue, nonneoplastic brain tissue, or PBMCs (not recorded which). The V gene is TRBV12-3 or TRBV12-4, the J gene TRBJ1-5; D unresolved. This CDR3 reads CASSSRLGLTDQPQHF. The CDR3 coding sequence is TGTGCCAGCAGTTCACGTCTTGGACTTACCGATCAGCCCCAGCATTTT.